A single sample gave rise to the 3 T cell receptor beta chains below, sequenced in a study of technical replicates of blood from several donors (dated by TCRdb to 2015 to 2018). Receptors were amplified or captured by the immunoSEQ multiplex PCR assay. TCRdb re-hosts the immuneACCESS table, in-frame sequences only. Its copies lack some clones; in the studies checked, an unresolved V gene accounts for under half of them, and the cause for the rest is not known. The sample table contains tens of thousands of clones; only one count was recorded for roughly 94% of them. Jointly, the top ten make up approximately 0.25% of the sample. Sequenced input: T cells isolated from PBMCs. The receptors originated from a human donor in good health.

The V and J genes are TRBV7-9 and TRBJ2-3; 9 bases agree with TRBD1. The ends lost 8 bases at V and 2 bases at J; junction bases unmatched: 5. Per the germline V gene, CDR1 is SEHNR and CDR2 is FQNEAQ (reference sequence). The CDR3 spans 14 residues. The CDR3 DNA reads TGTGCCAGCGGAGGACAGGGGATCACAGATACGCAGTATTTT. Translation: CASGGQGITDTQYF.

This clone appeared a single time. V gene TRBV6-4 combines with J gene TRBJ2-5, with 9 bases that match TRBD2. Trimming took 6 bases from V and 4 from J; bases not matched to a gene: 9. This CDR3 is 15 amino acids long. Germline loops: CDR1 MRHNA, CDR2 SNTAGT. CDR3 amino acids: CASSREAGGAETQYF. The CDR3 DNA reads as TGTGCCAGCAGCCGAGAAGCGGGAGGCGCAGAGACCCAGTACTTC.

The chain links TRBV29-1 to TRBJ2-5; weak D call: TRBD1 (5 bases). The V and J ends lost 5 bases and 4 bases respectively, with 11 bases between them. The CDR3 is made up of 12 amino acids. Germline V lookup: CDR1 SQVTM, CDR2 ANQGSEA. This CDR3 reads CSVMTVAETQYF. CDR3 in DNA: TGCAGCGTTATGACAGTGGCAGAGACCCAGTACTTC.